This record looks at one T cell receptor (beta chain) sequence and its context. Under the authors' procedure: Estimates of nucleated cell counts were drawn from the amplification of reference gene primers. The data were produced by immunoSEQ multiplex PCR, yet TCRdb's version contains in-frame clones alone and is incomplete. Clone size and the V and J calls come from that table; the DNA yielded D and trimming. The sample yields just under 65,000 clones, around 80% seen once. V was trimmed by 5 bases and J by 7 bases, leaving 11 bases between them. Germline V gene data show CDR1 as MNHEY and CDR2 as SMNVEV (reference sequence). The CDR3 length is 13 residues. This sample is drawn from a study of blood T cell repertoires in COVID-19. Looking at the study overall: The origin of the acute and convalescent COVID-19 samples was the United States, Italy and Spain. Sample material is recorded as cDNA or gDNA derived from T cells, B-cell-depleted T cells, or PBMCs.

This receptor was taken from a human donor in a cohort sampled during active COVID-19. The chain is built from TRBV27 and TRBJ1-4; D unresolved. Sequenced: peripheral blood. The CDR3 nucleotides are TGTGCCAGCAGTCCTCGGAGAGGTGAAAAACTGTTTTTT. It codes for CASSPRRGEKLFF.